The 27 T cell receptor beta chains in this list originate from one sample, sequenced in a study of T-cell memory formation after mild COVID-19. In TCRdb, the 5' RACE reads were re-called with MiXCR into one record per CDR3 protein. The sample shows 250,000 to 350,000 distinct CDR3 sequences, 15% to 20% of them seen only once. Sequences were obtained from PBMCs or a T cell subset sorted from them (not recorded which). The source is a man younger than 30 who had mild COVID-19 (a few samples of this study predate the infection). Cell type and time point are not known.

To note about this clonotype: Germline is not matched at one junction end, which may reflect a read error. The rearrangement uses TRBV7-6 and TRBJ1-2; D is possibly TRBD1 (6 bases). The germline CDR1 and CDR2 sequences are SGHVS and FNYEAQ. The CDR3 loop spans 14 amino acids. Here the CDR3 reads CASSLEQTGYRYTF. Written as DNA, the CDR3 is TGTGCCAGCAGCTTAGAACAGACAGGCTATCGCTACACCTTC.

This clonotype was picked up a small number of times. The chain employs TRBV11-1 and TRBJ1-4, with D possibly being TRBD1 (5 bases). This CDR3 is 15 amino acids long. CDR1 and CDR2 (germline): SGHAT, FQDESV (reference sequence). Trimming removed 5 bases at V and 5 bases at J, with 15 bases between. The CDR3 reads CASSADSSSNEKLFF. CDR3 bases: TGTGCCAGCAGCGCCGACAGTTCTTCCAATGAAAAACTGTTTTTT.

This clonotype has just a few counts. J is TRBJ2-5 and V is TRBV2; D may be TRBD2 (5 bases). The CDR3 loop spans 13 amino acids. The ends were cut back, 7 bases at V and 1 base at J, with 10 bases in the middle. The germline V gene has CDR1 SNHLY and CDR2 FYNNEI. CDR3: CASIRGSQETQYF. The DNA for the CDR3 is TGTGCCAGCATTCGAGGGTCCCAAGAGACCCAGTACTTC.

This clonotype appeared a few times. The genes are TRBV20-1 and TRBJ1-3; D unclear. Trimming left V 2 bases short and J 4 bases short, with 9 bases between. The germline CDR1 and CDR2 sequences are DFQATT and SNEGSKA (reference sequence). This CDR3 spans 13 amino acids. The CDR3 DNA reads TGCAGTGCTAGACCTACCGGAGGAAACACCATATATTTT. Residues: CSARPTGGNTIYF.

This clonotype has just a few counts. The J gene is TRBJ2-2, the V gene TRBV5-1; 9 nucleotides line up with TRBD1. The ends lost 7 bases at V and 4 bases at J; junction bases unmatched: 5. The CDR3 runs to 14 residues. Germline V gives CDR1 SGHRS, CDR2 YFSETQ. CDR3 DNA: TGCGCCAGCGGGGGACAGGGACTCACCGGGGAGCTGTTTTTT. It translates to CASGGQGLTGELFF.

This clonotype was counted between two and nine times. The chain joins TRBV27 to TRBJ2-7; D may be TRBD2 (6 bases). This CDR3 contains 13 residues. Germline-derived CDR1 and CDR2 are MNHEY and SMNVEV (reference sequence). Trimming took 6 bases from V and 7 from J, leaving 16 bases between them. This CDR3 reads CASSPRAGREQYV. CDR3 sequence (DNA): TGTGCCAGCAGCCCCCGGGCAGGGAGGGAGCAGTACGTC.

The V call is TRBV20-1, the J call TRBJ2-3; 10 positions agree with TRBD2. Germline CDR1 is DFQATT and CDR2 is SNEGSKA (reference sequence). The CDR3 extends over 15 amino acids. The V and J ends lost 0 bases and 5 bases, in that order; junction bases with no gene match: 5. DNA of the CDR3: TGCAGTGCTAGAGATGAGCGGGGGGGCAAAGATACGCAGTATTTT. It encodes CSARDERGGKDTQYF.

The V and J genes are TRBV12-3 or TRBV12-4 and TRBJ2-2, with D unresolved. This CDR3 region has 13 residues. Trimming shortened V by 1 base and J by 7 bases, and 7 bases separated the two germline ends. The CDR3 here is CASSLVDGGELFF. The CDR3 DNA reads TGTGCCAGCAGTTTAGTTGACGGCGGGGAGCTGTTTTTT.

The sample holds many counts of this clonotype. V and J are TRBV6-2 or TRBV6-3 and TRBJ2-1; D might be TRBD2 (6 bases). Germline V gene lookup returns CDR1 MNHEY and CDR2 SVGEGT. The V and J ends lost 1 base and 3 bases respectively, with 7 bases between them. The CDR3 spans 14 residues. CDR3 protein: CASSYYGSYNEQFF. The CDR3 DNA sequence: TGTGCCAGCAGTTACTACGGGAGCTACAATGAGCAGTTCTTC.

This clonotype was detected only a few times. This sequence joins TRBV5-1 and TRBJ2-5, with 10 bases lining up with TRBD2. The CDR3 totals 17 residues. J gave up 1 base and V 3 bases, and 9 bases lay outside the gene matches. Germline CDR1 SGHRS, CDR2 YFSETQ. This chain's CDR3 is CASSWDPSGGSQETQYF. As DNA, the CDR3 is TGCGCCAGCAGCTGGGATCCTAGCGGGGGAAGCCAAGAGACCCAGTACTTC.

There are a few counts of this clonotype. The CDR3 sequence: CSVRPGNTDTQYF. DNA for the CDR3: TGCAGCGTTAGGCCAGGCAACACAGATACGCAGTATTTT. V is TRBV29-1 and J is TRBJ2-3; D is unclear. Trimming took 5 bases from V and 2 from J, leaving 11 bases between them. The CDR3 is 13 residues long. Germline-derived CDR1 and CDR2 are SQVTM and ANQGSEA.

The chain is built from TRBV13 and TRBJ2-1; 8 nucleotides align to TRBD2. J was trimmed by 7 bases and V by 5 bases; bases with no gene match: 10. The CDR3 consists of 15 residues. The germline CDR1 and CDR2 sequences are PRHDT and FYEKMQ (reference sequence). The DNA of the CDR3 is TGTGCCAGCAGCCGGGGGGGGGCGATAGATAATGAGCAGTTCTTC. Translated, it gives CASSRGGAIDNEQFF.

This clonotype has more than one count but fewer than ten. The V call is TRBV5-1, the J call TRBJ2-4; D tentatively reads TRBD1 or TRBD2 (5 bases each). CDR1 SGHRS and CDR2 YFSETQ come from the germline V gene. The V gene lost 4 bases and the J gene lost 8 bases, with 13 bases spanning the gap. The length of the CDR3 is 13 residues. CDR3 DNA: TGCGCCAGCAGCACGGGGCCCCGGGACATTCAGTACTTC. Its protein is CASSTGPRDIQYF.

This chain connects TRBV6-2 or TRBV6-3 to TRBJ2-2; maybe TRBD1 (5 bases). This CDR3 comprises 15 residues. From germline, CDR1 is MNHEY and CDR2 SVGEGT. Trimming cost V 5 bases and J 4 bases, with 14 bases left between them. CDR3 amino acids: CASSPPWTSTGELFF. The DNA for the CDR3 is TGTGCCAGCAGTCCCCCCTGGACAAGCACCGGGGAGCTGTTTTTT.

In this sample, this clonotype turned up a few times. The DNA of the CDR3 is TGTGCCGCCAGCAGTAGCGCTTTAGCCGGGGAGCTGTTTTTT. Its protein product is CAASSSALAGELFF. The chain carries TRBV28 and TRBJ2-2, with D possibly being TRBD2 (5 bases). The CDR3 loop spans 14 amino acids. Germline CDR1 is MDHEN and CDR2 is SYDVKM. Deletions cut 11 bases from V and 6 bases from J, with 19 bases between.

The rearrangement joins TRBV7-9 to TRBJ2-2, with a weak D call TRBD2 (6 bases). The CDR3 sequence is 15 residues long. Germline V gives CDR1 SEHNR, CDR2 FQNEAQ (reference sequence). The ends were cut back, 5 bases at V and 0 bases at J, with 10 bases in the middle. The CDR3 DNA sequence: TGTGCCAGCAGCGTGCCTAGCGCGAACACCGGGGAGCTGTTTTTT. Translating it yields CASSVPSANTGELFF.

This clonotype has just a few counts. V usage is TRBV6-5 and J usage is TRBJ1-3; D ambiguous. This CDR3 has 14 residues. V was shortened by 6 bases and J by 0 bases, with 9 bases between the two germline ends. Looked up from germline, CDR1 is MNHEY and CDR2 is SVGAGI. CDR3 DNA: TGTGCCAGCAGAGCTATAGACTCTGGAAACACCATATATTTT. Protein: CASRAIDSGNTIYF.

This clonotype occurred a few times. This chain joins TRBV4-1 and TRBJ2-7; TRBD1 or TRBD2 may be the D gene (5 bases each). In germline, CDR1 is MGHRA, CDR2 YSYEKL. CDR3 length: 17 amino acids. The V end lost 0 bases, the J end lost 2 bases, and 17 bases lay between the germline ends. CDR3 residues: CASSQDAGAGPAYEQYF. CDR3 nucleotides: TGCGCCAGCAGCCAAGACGCCGGGGCCGGTCCCGCCTACGAGCAGTACTTC.

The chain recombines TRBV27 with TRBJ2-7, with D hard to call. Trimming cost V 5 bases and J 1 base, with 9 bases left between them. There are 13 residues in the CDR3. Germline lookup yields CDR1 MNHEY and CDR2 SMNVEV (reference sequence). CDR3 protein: CASSLRPSYEQYF. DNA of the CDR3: TGTGCCAGCAGTCTCCGGCCTTCCTACGAGCAGTACTTC.

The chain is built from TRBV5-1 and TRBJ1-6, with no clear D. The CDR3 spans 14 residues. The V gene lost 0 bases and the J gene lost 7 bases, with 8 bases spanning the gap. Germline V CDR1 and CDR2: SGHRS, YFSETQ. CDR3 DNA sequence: TGCGCCAGCAGCTTGGCCACTGTGAATTCACCCCTCCACTTT. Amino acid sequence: CASSLATVNSPLHF.

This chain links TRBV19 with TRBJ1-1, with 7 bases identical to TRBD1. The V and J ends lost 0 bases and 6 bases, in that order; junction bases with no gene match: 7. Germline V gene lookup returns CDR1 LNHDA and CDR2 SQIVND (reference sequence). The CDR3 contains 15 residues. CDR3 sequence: CASSIDRQGGPEAFF. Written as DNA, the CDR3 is TGTGCCAGTAGTATAGATCGACAGGGTGGCCCTGAAGCTTTCTTT.

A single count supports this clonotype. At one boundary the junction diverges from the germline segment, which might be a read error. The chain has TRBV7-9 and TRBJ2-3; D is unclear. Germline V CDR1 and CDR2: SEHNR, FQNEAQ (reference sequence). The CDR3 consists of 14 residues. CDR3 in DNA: TGTGCCAGAAGCTTCGGTCGGGGCACAGATACGCAGTATTTT. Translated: CARSFGRGTDTQYF.

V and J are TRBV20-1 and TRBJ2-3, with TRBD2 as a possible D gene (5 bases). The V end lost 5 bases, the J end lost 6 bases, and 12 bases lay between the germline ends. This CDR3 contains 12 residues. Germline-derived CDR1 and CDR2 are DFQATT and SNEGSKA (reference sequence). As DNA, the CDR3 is TGCAGTGCTGGTCGTTTAGCGGATACGCAGTATTTT. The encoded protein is CSAGRLADTQYF.

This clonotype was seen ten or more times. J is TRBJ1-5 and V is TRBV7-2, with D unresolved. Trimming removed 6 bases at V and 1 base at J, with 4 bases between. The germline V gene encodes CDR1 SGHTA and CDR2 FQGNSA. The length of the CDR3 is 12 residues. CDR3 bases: TGTGCCAGCAGTGACAGCAATCAGCCCCAGCATTTT. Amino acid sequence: CASSDSNQPQHF.

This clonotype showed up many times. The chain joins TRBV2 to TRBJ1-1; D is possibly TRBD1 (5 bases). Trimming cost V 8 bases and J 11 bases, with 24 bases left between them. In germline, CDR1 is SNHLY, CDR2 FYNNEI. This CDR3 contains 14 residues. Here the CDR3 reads CASALPGRLVRAFF. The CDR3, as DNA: TGTGCCAGCGCTCTTCCGGGACGCCTGGTCCGGGCTTTCTTT. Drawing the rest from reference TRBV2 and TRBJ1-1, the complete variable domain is EPEVTQTPSHQVTQMGQEVILRCVPISNHLYFYWYRQILGQKVEFLVSFYNNEISEKSEIFDDQFSVERPDGSNFTLKIRSTKLEDSAMYFCASALPGRLVRAFFGQGTRLTVV.

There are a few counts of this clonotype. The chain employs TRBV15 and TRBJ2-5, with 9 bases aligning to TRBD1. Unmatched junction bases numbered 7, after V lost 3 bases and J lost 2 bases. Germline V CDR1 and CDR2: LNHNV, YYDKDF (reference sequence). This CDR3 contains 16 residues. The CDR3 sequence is CATSRGGTGHQETQYF. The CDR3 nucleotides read TGTGCCACCAGCAGGGGCGGGACAGGGCATCAAGAGACCCAGTACTTC. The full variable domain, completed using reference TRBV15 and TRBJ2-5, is DAMVIQNPRYQVTQFGKPVTLSCSQTLNHNVMYWYQQKSSQAPKLLFHYYDKDFNNEADTPDNFQSRRPNTSFCFLDIRSPGLGDTAMYLCATSRGGTGHQETQYFGPGTRLLVL.

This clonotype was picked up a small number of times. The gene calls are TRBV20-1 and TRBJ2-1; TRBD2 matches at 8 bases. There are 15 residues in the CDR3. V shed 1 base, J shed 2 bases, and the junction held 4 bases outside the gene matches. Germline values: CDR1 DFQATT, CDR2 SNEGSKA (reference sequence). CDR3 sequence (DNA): TGCAGTGCTAGAGTCGCGGGGGGAGCCTACAATGAGCAGTTCTTC. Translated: CSARVAGGAYNEQFF.